These 9 T cell receptor beta chains were sequenced from one sample in a study of immune evolution from preneoplasia to lung adenocarcinoma. Assay used: immunoSEQ multiplex PCR; TCRdb lists only in-frame clones, some missing. The sample has about 4,700 clones, more than 75% seen once. Sequenced input: FFPE lung adenocarcinoma in situ tissue. These TCRs come from a person aged 70 to 85 with lung adenocarcinoma.

V and J are TRBV2 and TRBJ2-1; TRBD1 is a possible D gene (6 bases). CDR1 and CDR2 from the germline V gene are SNHLY and FYNNEI. V was pared by 4 bases and J by 0 bases, with 7 bases between. The CDR3 covers 14 residues. The CDR3 reads CASSGTDSYNEQFF. The CDR3 DNA reads as TGTGCCAGCAGTGGGACAGACTCCTACAATGAGCAGTTCTTC.

The J gene is TRBJ2-7, the V gene TRBV7-8; 7 bases are shared with TRBD1. V shed 3 bases and J 2 bases; nucleotides not matched to a gene: 7. The CDR3 is made up of 15 amino acids. Germline V lookup: CDR1 SGHVS, CDR2 FQNEAQ. DNA of the CDR3: TGTGCCAGCAGCTTGATAAGAGGACAGGCCTACGAGCAGTACTTC. It specifies CASSLIRGQAYEQYF.

The chain is built from TRBV27 and TRBJ2-1; maybe TRBD1 (6 bases). In germline, CDR1 is MNHEY, CDR2 SMNVEV (reference sequence). With 5 bases removed from V and 0 bases from J, the gap between germline ends came to 8 bases. This CDR3 has 14 residues. CDR3 sequence: CASSTGSSYNEQFF. In DNA form, the CDR3 reads TGTGCCAGCAGTACAGGGAGCTCCTACAATGAGCAGTTCTTC.

V gene TRBV7-2 combines with J gene TRBJ2-2, with a weak D call TRBD1 (5 bases). CDR1 and CDR2 from the germline V gene are SGHTA and FQGNSA. The CDR3 loop spans 15 amino acids. V lost 4 bases and J lost 1, with 10 bases in between. CDR3 amino acids: CASSYQTGNTGELFF. Here the CDR3 DNA reads TGTGCCAGCAGCTACCAAACAGGGAACACCGGGGAGCTGTTTTTT.

This rearrangement joins TRBV29-1 to TRBJ2-1, with 10 bases matching TRBD1. Trimming removed 2 bases from V and 8 bases from J; junction bases left unmatched: 9. The CDR3 is 15 residues long. Germline CDR1 is SQVTM and CDR2 is ANQGSEA. The CDR3 bases are TGCAGCGTTGAAATCAGGGACAGGGGAACGGATGAGCAGTTCTTC. Translating it yields CSVEIRDRGTDEQFF.

This clone was detected a few times. The chain couples TRBV7-9 to TRBJ1-2; D might be TRBD1 (6 bases). This CDR3 has 16 amino acids. V was cut by 2 bases and J by 0 bases, with 13 bases left in between. From germline, CDR1 is SEHNR and CDR2 FQNEAQ (reference sequence). As DNA, the CDR3 is TGTGCCAGCAGCTTATCAGGGGCCGAAGCTAACTATGGCTACACCTTC. Amino acid sequence: CASSLSGAEANYGYTF.

The chain is built from TRBV11-3 and TRBJ2-2; 10 bases are shared with TRBD2. The trim removed 3 bases at V and 7 bases at J, leaving 2 bases unmatched. Germline-derived CDR1 and CDR2 are SGHNT and YENEEA. This CDR3 is 14 amino acids long. CDR3 residues: CASSFLAGDGELFF. The CDR3 nucleotides read TGTGCCAGCAGCTTTCTAGCGGGAGACGGGGAGCTGTTTTTT. Full variable domain (remainder filled in from reference TRBV11-3 and TRBJ2-2): EAGVVQSPRYKIIEKKQPVAFWCNPISGHNTLYWYLQNLGQGPELLIRYENEEAVDDSQLPKDRFSAERLKGVDSTLKIQPAELGDSAVYLCASSFLAGDGELFFGEGSRLTVL.

The rearrangement joins TRBV4-1 to TRBJ1-6; TRBD1 aligns across 11 bases. The germline CDR1 and CDR2 sequences are MGHRA and YSYEKL. This CDR3 has 17 amino acids. The ends lost 4 bases at V and 8 bases at J; junction bases unmatched: 10. The CDR3 protein is CASSLSGQGATDSPLHF. The CDR3 bases are TGCGCCAGCAGCCTCAGCGGACAGGGGGCAACCGATTCACCCCTCCACTTT.

This clone was seen only a few times. The chain links TRBV6-1 to TRBJ2-3; D is unresolved. The CDR3 loop spans 12 amino acids. CDR1 MNHNS and CDR2 SASEGT come from the germline V gene. V was cut by 9 bases and J by 4 bases, with 11 bases left in between. CDR3: CASLSASDTQYF. CDR3 bases: TGTGCCAGTTTGTCGGCGTCAGATACGCAGTATTTT.